The 28 T cell receptor beta chains below come from one sample, sequenced in a study of shared clonotypes between healthy human individuals. Assay used: immunoSEQ multiplex PCR; TCRdb lists only in-frame clones, some missing. The sample holds over a million clones, 95% to 99% seen once. The sequenced sample was naive CD4+ T cells sorted from blood. As to subset: CD45RA+ positively selected. The receptors here all came from a young man in good health.

This clone was counted a single time. This sequence joins TRBV18 and TRBJ2-7; no clear D. The CDR3 loop spans 15 amino acids. V dropped 5 bases and J dropped 3 bases, with 17 bases sitting between them. CDR1 KGHSH and CDR2 LQKENI come from the germline V gene. As DNA, the CDR3 is TGTGCCAGCTCAGACCGCGCGCCCTTCGACTACGAGCAGTACTTC. Its protein product is CASSDRAPFDYEQYF. The entire variable domain, with the rest obtained from reference TRBV18 and TRBJ2-7, is as follows: NAGVMQNPRHLVRRRGQEARLRCSPMKGHSHVYWYRQLPEEGLKFMVYLQKENIIDESGMPKERFSAEFPKEGPSILRIQQVVRGDSAAYFCASSDRAPFDYEQYFGPGTRLTVT.

The chain carries TRBV18 and TRBJ2-3; D gene ambiguous. Germline CDR1 is KGHSH and CDR2 is LQKENI. The V and J ends lost 8 bases and 5 bases respectively, with 14 bases between them. This CDR3 contains 13 residues. CDR3 nucleotide sequence: TGTGCCAGCAGCATAGCCGACGTAGATACGCAGTATTTT. It yields the protein CASSIADVDTQYF.

The gene calls are TRBV4-1 and TRBJ2-3; 9 nucleotides align to TRBD2. The germline V gene has CDR1 MGHRA and CDR2 YSYEKL. The ends lost 3 bases at V and 2 bases at J; junction bases unmatched: 6. The CDR3 length is 16 residues. The CDR3 loop is CASSHYAGLATDTQYF. CDR3 DNA: TGCGCCAGCAGCCACTACGCGGGACTAGCCACAGATACGCAGTATTTT.

The chain recombines TRBV7-9 with TRBJ2-7, with 10 bases lining up with TRBD1. The germline gives CDR1 SEHNR, CDR2 FQNEAQ (reference sequence). The CDR3 totals 17 residues. J was trimmed by 1 base and V by 8 bases; bases with no gene match: 14. DNA of the CDR3: TGTGCCAGCCGCGGGGACAGGGGAGCGGGAGTATCCTACGAGCAGTACTTC. It yields the protein CASRGDRGAGVSYEQYF.

This clone was observed a single time. The chain recombines TRBV25-1 with TRBJ2-7; D might be TRBD2 (7 bases). From germline, CDR1 is MGHDK and CDR2 SYGVNS. The CDR3 totals 15 residues. V was trimmed by 2 bases and J by 5 bases, leaving 16 bases between them. The CDR3 nucleotides are TGTGCCAGCAGTGAAGGGGGCGGGAGCCCGGACGAGCAGTACTTC. Amino acid sequence: CASSEGGGSPDEQYF.

The chain uses TRBV4-1 and TRBJ2-5; D gene ambiguous. CDR1 MGHRA and CDR2 YSYEKL come from the germline V gene. The CDR3 covers 15 residues. The germline V and J ends were trimmed by 0 bases and 4 bases, with 12 bases remaining between them. The CDR3, as DNA: TGCGCCAGCAGCCAAGATCCAAGGGAAGGAGAGACCCAGTACTTC. Protein sequence: CASSQDPREGETQYF.

CDR3 DNA sequence: TGCGCCAGCAGCTTTTCGACAGATTCCTACGAGCAGTACTTC. Translating gives CASSFSTDSYEQYF. The chain links TRBV5-1 to TRBJ2-7; possibly TRBD1 for D (5 bases). This CDR3 has 14 amino acids. V was cut by 2 bases and J by 1 base, with 10 bases left in between. Germline CDR1 is SGHRS and CDR2 is YFSETQ.

The genes are TRBV28 and TRBJ1-4; D is uncertain. Deletions cut 5 bases from V and 10 bases from J, with 17 bases between. CDR3 size: 14 residues. Germline V gene data show CDR1 as MDHEN and CDR2 as SYDVKM. This chain's CDR3 is CASSAPNLSGKLFF. The CDR3 DNA follows: TGTGCCAGCAGTGCCCCGAACCTCAGTGGAAAACTGTTTTTT.

V is TRBV27 and J is TRBJ1-2; 9 bases are a match to TRBD1. Trimming took 6 bases from V and 2 from J; bases not matched to a gene: 7. CDR1 is MNHEY, CDR2 SMNVEV, per germline (reference sequence). The CDR3 is 15 residues long. The CDR3 sequence is CASRGTGSKNYGYTF. The CDR3 coding sequence is TGTGCCAGCAGAGGGACAGGGTCTAAAAACTATGGCTACACCTTC.

The chain employs TRBV18 and TRBJ2-2, with 7 nucleotides matching TRBD2. The germline CDR1 and CDR2 sequences are KGHSH and LQKENI. J was trimmed by 5 bases and V by 2 bases; bases with no gene match: 5. CDR3 length equals 15 residues. This CDR3 reads CASSPSGGWTGELFF. The CDR3 region has the DNA TGTGCCAGCTCACCATCGGGAGGCTGGACCGGGGAGCTGTTTTTT.

The J gene is TRBJ2-7, the V gene TRBV7-3; 8 bases are a match to TRBD1. J was trimmed by 6 bases and V by 5 bases; bases with no gene match: 6. Germline lookup yields CDR1 SGHTA and CDR2 FQGTGA. The CDR3 has 13 amino acids. The chain's CDR3 is CASSTRQGTEQYF. In DNA, the CDR3 is TGTGCCAGCAGCACCCGACAGGGGACCGAGCAGTACTTC. The full variable domain, in which reference TRBV7-3 and TRBJ2-7 provide the parts outside the CDR3, is GAGVSQTPSNKVTEKGKYVELRCDPISGHTALYWYRQSLGQGPEFLIYFQGTGAADDSGLPNDRFFAVRPEGSVSTLKIQRTERGDSAVYLCASSTRQGTEQYFGPGTRLTVT.

The chain combines TRBV6-1 with TRBJ1-1; D gene ambiguous. The CDR3 totals 13 residues. The V and J ends lost 10 bases and 0 bases respectively, with 12 bases between them. Germline V gene sequence: CDR1 MNHNS, CDR2 SASEGT. The CDR3 DNA reads TGTGCCACCTCACCCGACCTGAACACTGAAGCTTTCTTT. This sequence encodes CATSPDLNTEAFF.

The CDR3 DNA is TGTGCCAGCAGCAAAAGACCAGACAGGGTGGGGTGTGAGCAGTTCTTC. As protein: CASSKRPDRVGCEQFF. The chain combines TRBV21-1 with TRBJ2-1; the DNA was not compared with TRBD1, the D call given in the table. TRBV21-1 is an annotated pseudogene. This CDR3 region has 16 residues.

V usage is TRBV29-1 and J usage is TRBJ2-1; the match to TRBD2 covers 9 bases. With 4 bases clipped from V and 4 bases from J, the junction kept 5 bases outside the gene matches. Germline V CDR1 and CDR2: SQVTM, ANQGSEA. The CDR3 is 14 amino acids. The CDR3 reads CSVVTSGIYNEQFF. CDR3 DNA: TGCAGCGTTGTGACTAGCGGTATATACAATGAGCAGTTCTTC.

This chain connects TRBV15 to TRBJ2-5; 8 nucleotides match TRBD2. Trimming took 8 bases from V and 1 from J; bases not matched to a gene: 3. Germline CDR1 and CDR2: LNHNV and YYDKDF (reference sequence). The CDR3 has 13 residues. Written as DNA, the CDR3 is TGTGCCACCGGCGGGGGGTCCCAAGAGACCCAGTACTTC. Its protein product is CATGGGSQETQYF. The whole variable domain, remainder taken from reference TRBV15 and TRBJ2-5, is DAMVIQNPRYQVTQFGKPVTLSCSQTLNHNVMYWYQQKSSQAPKLLFHYYDKDFNNEADTPDNFQSRRPNTSFCFLDIRSPGLGDTAMYLCATGGGSQETQYFGPGTRLLVL.

V is TRBV28 and J is TRBJ1-2, with a possible D match to TRBD1 (5 bases). V was trimmed by 5 bases and J by 3 bases, leaving 13 bases between them. Germline V lookup: CDR1 MDHEN, CDR2 SYDVKM. This CDR3 contains 14 residues. The CDR3, as DNA: TGTGCCAGCAGTAGTGCCAGGGAAGACTATGGCTACACCTTC. Translated: CASSSAREDYGYTF.

V and J are TRBV11-3 and TRBJ2-5; D assignment may be TRBD1 or TRBD2 (5 bases each). Trimming removed 4 bases at V and 2 bases at J, with 14 bases between. Germline CDR1 SGHNT, CDR2 YENEEA. The CDR3 consists of 15 residues. CDR3 sequence (DNA): TGTGCCAGCAGCTCCGTCCGGGACGATCAAGAGACCCAGTACTTC. Its translation: CASSSVRDDQETQYF. Variable domain in full (rest from reference TRBV11-3 and TRBJ2-5): EAGVVQSPRYKIIEKKQPVAFWCNPISGHNTLYWYLQNLGQGPELLIRYENEEAVDDSQLPKDRFSAERLKGVDSTLKIQPAELGDSAVYLCASSSVRDDQETQYFGPGTRLLVL.

The chain combines TRBV18 with TRBJ2-1, with D perhaps TRBD1 (6 bases). Trimming stripped 3 bases from V and 3 bases from J, with 12 bases between. Germline CDR1 reads KGHSH; CDR2 reads LQKENI. This CDR3 contains 15 residues. In DNA, the CDR3 is TGTGCCAGCTCACCGCGGACAGAGTACTACAATGAGCAGTTCTTC. Its protein is CASSPRTEYYNEQFF.

V usage is TRBV19 and J usage is TRBJ1-5; 7 bases fit TRBD1. Germline CDR1 LNHDA, CDR2 SQIVND (reference sequence). The CDR3 has 14 residues. After removal of 5 bases from V and 2 bases from J, the junction contained 3 bases not matched to a gene. This chain's CDR3 is CASSRQGGNQPQHF. The CDR3 DNA sequence: TGTGCCAGTAGTCGACAGGGCGGCAATCAGCCCCAGCATTTT.

In DNA form, the CDR3 reads TGCGCCAGCAGCTCTGATCCGGGCCCAGGGAGCACCATATATTTT. Amino acid sequence: CASSSDPGPGSTIYF. The chain couples TRBV5-1 to TRBJ1-3, with a possible D match to TRBD1 (5 bases). Per the germline V gene, CDR1 is SGHRS and CDR2 is YFSETQ. V dropped 3 bases and J dropped 9 bases, with 19 bases sitting between them. This CDR3 has 15 residues. Complete variable domain (other parts from reference TRBV5-1 and TRBJ1-3): KAGVTQTPRYLIKTRGQQVTLSCSPISGHRSVSWYQQTPGQGLQFLFEYFSETQRNKGNFPGRFSGRQFSNSRSEMNVSTLELGDSALYLCASSSDPGPGSTIYFGEGSWLTVV.

This clone has only one observation. The chain joins TRBV9 to TRBJ2-2; D may be TRBD1 (6 bases). V shed 3 bases and J shed 7 bases, with 19 bases lying between them. The CDR3 is made up of 16 amino acids. Germline V CDR1 and CDR2: SGDLS, YYNGEE. The CDR3: CASSAELDSLLGELFF. In DNA, the CDR3 is TGTGCCAGCAGCGCCGAGTTGGACAGTTTGCTCGGGGAGCTGTTTTTT.

This sequence joins TRBV7-8 and TRBJ2-1, with 15 bases matching TRBD2. CDR3 size: 16 residues. V shed 1 base and J 9 bases; nucleotides not matched to a gene: 4. Germline CDR1 is SGHVS and CDR2 is FQNEAQ. This CDR3 is CASSLGTSGRASEQFF. The CDR3 nucleotides read TGTGCCAGCAGCTTAGGGACTAGCGGGAGGGCCAGTGAGCAGTTCTTC.

This clone was counted a few times. The same CDR3 also results from other DNA sequences found in this sample. The genes are TRBV5-1 and TRBJ2-6, with D unresolved. From germline, CDR1 is SGHRS and CDR2 YFSETQ. The CDR3 is 14 residues long. The germline V and J ends were trimmed by 0 bases and 0 bases, with 1 base remaining between them. For the CDR3, the DNA is TGCGCCAGCAGCTTGGACTCTGGGGCCAACGTCCTGACTTTC. Translating it yields CASSLDSGANVLTF.

The chain has TRBV4-3 and TRBJ1-4; 9 nucleotides line up with TRBD1. V lost 3 bases and J lost 7; bases outside the gene matches: 3. Germline CDR1 is LGHNA and CDR2 is YSLEER. The CDR3 spans 14 residues. The CDR3 is CASSQTGGGEKLFF. DNA of the CDR3: TGCGCCAGCAGCCAGACAGGGGGTGGTGAAAAACTGTTTTTT.

V and J are TRBV6-5 and TRBJ2-2, with D possibly TRBD2 on 5 matching bases. V lost 0 bases, J lost 4 bases, and 12 bases lay in between. Per the germline V gene, CDR1 is MNHEY and CDR2 is SVGAGI. The CDR3 consists of 16 residues. The CDR3 spells CASSYSWTGFTGELFF. The CDR3 nucleotides read TGTGCCAGCAGTTACTCCTGGACGGGATTCACCGGGGAGCTGTTTTTT.

The genes are TRBV7-9 and TRBJ1-2; D is uncertain. Trimming pared 2 bases from V and 2 bases from J, leaving 6 bases between. Germline values: CDR1 SEHNR, CDR2 FQNEAQ (reference sequence). The CDR3 is 13 residues long. In DNA form, the CDR3 reads TGTGCCAGCAGCTTAATCCAGAACTATGGCTACACCTTC. Its protein product is CASSLIQNYGYTF.

J is TRBJ1-5 and V is TRBV18; D might be TRBD1 (6 bases). This CDR3 region has 15 residues. The germline gives CDR1 KGHSH, CDR2 LQKENI. V was clipped by 5 bases and J by 2 bases, with 13 bases between them. The CDR3 here is CASSAAGAGNQPQHF. The CDR3 nucleotides read TGTGCCAGCTCAGCGGCGGGGGCGGGCAATCAGCCCCAGCATTTT.

The chain has TRBV11-3 and TRBJ1-1, with D possibly being TRBD1 (5 bases). V was trimmed by 0 bases and J by 6 bases, leaving 14 bases between them. Looked up from germline, CDR1 is SGHNT and CDR2 is YENEEA. The length of the CDR3 is 15 residues. DNA for the CDR3: TGTGCCAGCAGCTTAGATCCGGGCCCGGGGGCTGAAGCTTTCTTT. Residues: CASSLDPGPGAEAFF.